The 18 T cell receptor beta chains below were found in one sample sequenced in a study of Ad26.COV2.S vaccination and SARS-CoV-2 variants. Treatment: around 19 received Ad26.COV2.S at low or high dose, single or two shots; 5 received placebo; per-sample allocation not given. Collection of samples fell on day 63 after the first vaccine or placebo injection. TCRdb keeps only in-frame clones here, not all; method: immunoSEQ multiplex PCR. Of some 400,000 clones in the sample, around 91% are singletons; the top ten hold under 2%. Sample: peripheral blood, taken in a trial of Ad26.COV2.S vaccine versus placebo. These receptors were obtained from a person between 18 and 59 years old who received the Ad26.COV2.S COVID-19 vaccine or a placebo.

The CDR3 spells CAISESGRSGNTIYF. CDR3 in DNA: TGTGCCATCAGTGAGTCTGGGAGGAGTGGAAACACCATATATTTT. The chain joins TRBV10-3 to TRBJ1-3, with D uncertain. Germline lookup yields CDR1 ENHRY and CDR2 SYGVKD. CDR3 length: 15 residues. V dropped 0 bases and J dropped 3 bases, with 9 bases sitting between them.

In its sample, this clone was seen once. The chain couples TRBV4-3 to TRBJ2-2, with D possibly being TRBD1 or TRBD2 (6 bases each). CDR3 size: 16 residues. Trimming shortened V by 0 bases and J by 3 bases, and 11 bases separated the two germline ends. The germline gives CDR1 LGHNA, CDR2 YSLEER. This CDR3 reads CASSQETGAYTGELFF. CDR3 DNA sequence: TGCGCCAGCAGCCAAGAAACGGGGGCCTACACCGGGGAGCTGTTTTTT.

J is TRBJ2-1 and V is TRBV7-9; D unclear. With 1 base removed from V and 6 bases from J, the gap between germline ends came to 7 bases. Germline CDR1 and CDR2: SEHNR and FQNEAQ (reference sequence). The CDR3 spans 13 residues. The CDR3: CASSLGGFNEQFF. CDR3 DNA sequence: TGTGCCAGCAGCTTAGGTGGGTTCAATGAGCAGTTCTTC.

On this clone itself: At one of its ends the junction is not consistent with the germline gene, which may arise from a read error. The chain links TRBV18 to TRBJ2-2; D remains unclear. This CDR3 contains 13 residues. Germline V CDR1 and CDR2: KGHSH, LQKENI. CDR3 sequence reads: CASSTPHTGELFF. As DNA, the CDR3 is TGTGCCAGCTCAACACCGCACACCGGGGAGCTGTTTTTT. Supplemented by reference TRBV18 and TRBJ2-2, the full variable domain reads NAGVMQNPRHLVRRRGQEARLRCSPMKGHSHVYWYRQLPEEGLKFMVYLQKENIIDESGMPKERFSAEFPKEGPSILRIQQVVRGDSAAYFCASSTPHTGELFFGEGSRLTVL.

The rearrangement links TRBV7-2 to TRBJ1-5; no reliable D call. The CDR3 has 12 amino acids. CDR1 and CDR2 from the germline V gene are SGHTA and FQGNSA. With 8 bases removed from V and 0 bases from J, the gap between germline ends came to 5 bases. CDR3 bases: TGTGCCAGCGGGGATAGCAATCAGCCCCAGCATTTT. Translating it yields CASGDSNQPQHF.

In DNA form, the CDR3 reads TGTGCCAGCCGGGACTTCCAGAACACTGAAGCTTTCTTT. Translated: CASRDFQNTEAFF. The chain uses TRBV3-1 (or the pseudogene TRBV3-2) and TRBJ1-1; maybe TRBD1 (5 bases). V was trimmed by 8 bases and J by 1 base, leaving 11 bases between them. The CDR3 totals 13 residues. Germline loops: CDR1 LGHDT, CDR2 YNNKEL (reference sequence).

The chain recombines TRBV30 with TRBJ2-7; D ambiguous. V lost 2 bases, J lost 7 bases, and 36 bases lay in between. Germline CDR1 GTSNPN, CDR2 SVGIG (reference sequence). The CDR3 has 20 residues. CDR3 region: CAWSKVTSHLSRRLSWEQYF. The CDR3 nucleotides read TGTGCCTGGAGTAAAGTTACGTCCCACCTATCGAGACGCCTTTCCTGGGAGCAGTACTTC.

The chain employs TRBV29-1 and TRBJ2-7; 8 bases map to TRBD1. V lost 0 bases to trimming and J lost 1 base; unmatched junction nucleotides: 5. This CDR3 is 15 amino acids long. Germline-derived CDR1 and CDR2 are SQVTM and ANQGSEA. In DNA form, the CDR3 reads TGCAGCGTTGAAGACCCCAGGGGGCTTTCCTACGAGCAGTACTTC. Translating it yields CSVEDPRGLSYEQYF.

This chain links TRBV2 with TRBJ1-1; D not resolved. The germline V gene has CDR1 SNHLY and CDR2 FYNNEI. Trimming stripped 6 bases from V and 4 bases from J, with 15 bases between. This CDR3 contains 14 residues. CDR3 in DNA: TGTGCCAGCAGCCACGTACTTGAGGCCACTGAAGCTTTCTTT. Encoded protein: CASSHVLEATEAFF.

The V and J genes are TRBV28 and TRBJ2-1, with 12 bases identical to TRBD2. Germline V lookup: CDR1 MDHEN, CDR2 SYDVKM. The CDR3 covers 14 residues. V shed 6 bases, J shed 4 bases, and the junction held 1 base outside the gene matches. The CDR3 nucleotides read TGTGCCAGCAGGGGACTAGCGGGTTACAATGAGCAGTTCTTC. It is translated as CASRGLAGYNEQFF.

V and J are TRBV28 and TRBJ2-7; TRBD1 matches at 8 bases. The V and J ends lost 4 bases and 0 bases, in that order; junction bases with no gene match: 5. The CDR3 length is 15 residues. Germline-derived CDR1 and CDR2 are MDHEN and SYDVKM. DNA of the CDR3: TGTGCCAGCAGTTCCTCCGGACAGGGCTCCTACGAGCAGTACTTC. This sequence encodes CASSSSGQGSYEQYF. The whole variable domain, remainder taken from reference TRBV28 and TRBJ2-7, is DVKVTQSSRYLVKRTGEKVFLECVQDMDHENMFWYRQDPGLGLRLIYFSYDVKMKEKGDIPEGYSVSREKKERFSLILESASTNQTSMYLCASSSSGQGSYEQYFGPGTRLTVT.

V is TRBV19 and J is TRBJ2-7; 9 bases fit TRBD2. The CDR3 length is 14 residues. Trimming cost V 6 bases and J 0 bases; bases outside gene matches: 3. The germline gives CDR1 LNHDA, CDR2 SQIVND (reference sequence). In DNA form, the CDR3 reads TGTGCCAGTAGGCAGACTAGCGGCTCCTACGAGCAGTACTTC. Translation: CASRQTSGSYEQYF.

A single count supports this clone. V usage is TRBV30 and J usage is TRBJ2-1; either TRBD1 or TRBD2 may fit D (5 bases each). The length of the CDR3 is 13 residues. CDR1 GTSNPN and CDR2 SVGIG come from the germline V gene (reference sequence). V was pared by 0 bases and J by 12 bases, with 15 bases between. The CDR3 region has the DNA TGTGCCTGGAGTGTACTAGGCAGGGCAAGGCAGTTCTTC. Translation gives CAWSVLGRARQFF.

On this clone: A read error may account for a junction end that differs from germline. The genes are TRBV5-4 and TRBJ2-1; D ambiguous. The V gene's germline CDR1 is SGHNT and CDR2 YYREEE (reference sequence). CDR3 size: 11 residues. Here the CDR3 DNA reads TGTGCCACCAGCTCCTACAATGAGCAGTTCTTC. Encoded protein: CATSSYNEQFF.

The chain combines TRBV11-3 with TRBJ2-7, with D perhaps matching TRBD1 (5 bases). V was trimmed by 3 bases and J by 3 bases, leaving 9 bases between them. In germline, CDR1 is SGHNT, CDR2 YENEEA. The CDR3 runs to 13 residues. CDR3 in amino acids: CASSLQGGYEQYF. The CDR3 region has the DNA TGTGCCAGCAGCTTGCAGGGTGGCTACGAGCAGTACTTC.

This chain connects TRBV30 to TRBJ2-5, with a possible D match to TRBD2 (6 bases). The CDR3 length is 13 residues. Trimming pared 0 bases from V and 5 bases from J, leaving 10 bases between. Germline CDR1 and CDR2: GTSNPN and SVGIG (reference sequence). CDR3: CAWSVRERETQYF. For the CDR3, the DNA is TGTGCCTGGAGTGTACGGGAGCGGGAGACCCAGTACTTC.

The gene calls are TRBV10-3 and TRBJ1-1, with TRBD1 as a possible D gene (5 bases). Germline V gives CDR1 ENHRY, CDR2 SYGVKD. Between the trimmed V and J ends, which lost 6 bases and 0 bases, there was a span of 14 bases. This CDR3 is 15 amino acids long. Here the CDR3 reads CAIRGAGTVNTEAFF. CDR3 DNA sequence: TGTGCCATCAGGGGAGCCGGGACGGTGAACACTGAAGCTTTCTTT.

The rearrangement uses TRBV25-1 and TRBJ2-2, with D perhaps TRBD2 (5 bases). Per the germline V gene, CDR1 is MGHDK and CDR2 is SYGVNS. This CDR3 spans 12 amino acids. V gave up 7 bases and J gave up 5 bases, with 8 bases separating them. This CDR3 reads CASNPGTGELFF. The CDR3 bases are TGTGCCAGCAACCCGGGGACCGGGGAGCTGTTTTTT.